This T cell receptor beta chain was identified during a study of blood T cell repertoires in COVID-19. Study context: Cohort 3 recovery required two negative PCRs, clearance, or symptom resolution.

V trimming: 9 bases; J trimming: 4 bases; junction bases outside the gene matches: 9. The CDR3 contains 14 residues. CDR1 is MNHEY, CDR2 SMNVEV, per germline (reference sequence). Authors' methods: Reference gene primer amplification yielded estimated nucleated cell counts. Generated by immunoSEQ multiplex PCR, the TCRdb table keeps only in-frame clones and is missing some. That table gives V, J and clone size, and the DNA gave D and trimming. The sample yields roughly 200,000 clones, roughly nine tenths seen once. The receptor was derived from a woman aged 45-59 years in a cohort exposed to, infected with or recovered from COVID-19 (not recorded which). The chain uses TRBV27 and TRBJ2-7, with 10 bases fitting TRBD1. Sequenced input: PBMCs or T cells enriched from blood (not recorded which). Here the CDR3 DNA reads TGTGCCAGGGTCCAGACAGGGGGCCTTTACGAGCAGTACTTC. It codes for CARVQTGGLYEQYF.